This TCR beta chain comes out of a study of identical twins. Overall study results and limits: It was cross-sectional statistical analysis, not following the same donors, that the conclusions relied on. In monozygotic twins, models underestimated the sharing of out-of-frame TCR alpha. Abundant cord blood beta clonotypes carried fewer insertions; memory repertoires showed none.

TCRdb passed the 5' RACE reads through MiXCR, listing each CDR3 protein once. This sample has some 600,000 distinct CDR3 sequences, with 7.1% found just once. With 2 bases removed from V and 1 base from J, the gap between germline ends came to 8 bases. This CDR3 has 14 residues. Germline V CDR1 and CDR2: LGHDT, YNNKEL (reference sequence). Comment on this clonotype: Its specificity is not known.

These records were also assigned to another study, of yellow fever vaccine responses in identical twins.

The TCR originated in a woman between 18 and 29 years old in good health. The sequencing sample was made of PBMCs. The chain joins TRBV3-1 to TRBJ1-1; no definite D call. This CDR3 reads CASSQIGKNTEAFF. For the CDR3, the DNA is TGTGCCAGCAGCCAAATTGGGAAGAACACTGAAGCTTTCTTT.